This entry describes one T cell receptor (beta chain). V was shortened by 4 bases and J by 10 bases, with 18 bases between the two germline ends. The CDR3 runs to 14 residues. Germline V gives CDR1 SGDLS, CDR2 YYNGEE. This record comes from a study of CD8 T cells in Susac syndrome. An amount of RNA that ranged from roughly 0.5 to 1 ug was reverse transcribed with random hexamers. TCRdb re-called the immunoSEQ multiplex PCR reads with MiXCR, one entry per CDR3 protein. The table has approximately 150,000 distinct CDR3 sequences, about 94% seen once. The specimen sequenced was CD4+ T cells from PBMCs. This rearrangement joins TRBV9 to TRBJ2-1; D is perhaps TRBD2 (7 bases). The TCR comes from a human donor with multiple sclerosis. CDR3 amino acids: CASSQGRASGEQFF. The CDR3 DNA reads as TGTGCCAGCAGCCAGGGGAGGGCCTCCGGGGAGCAGTTCTTC.